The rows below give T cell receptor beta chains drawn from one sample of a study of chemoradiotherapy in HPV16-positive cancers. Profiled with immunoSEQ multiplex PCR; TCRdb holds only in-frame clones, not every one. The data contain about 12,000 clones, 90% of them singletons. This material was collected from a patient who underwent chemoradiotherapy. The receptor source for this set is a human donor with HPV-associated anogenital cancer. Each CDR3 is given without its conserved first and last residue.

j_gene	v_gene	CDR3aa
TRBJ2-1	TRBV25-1	ASSETNEQF
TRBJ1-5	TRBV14	ASSLTGDQPQH
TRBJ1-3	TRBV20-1	SARSGNTIY
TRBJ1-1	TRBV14	ASSYGGQNTEAF
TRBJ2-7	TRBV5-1	ASKEGGITYEQY
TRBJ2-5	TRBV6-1	ASTPGGSQETQY
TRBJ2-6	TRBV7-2	ARGTFGSGANVLT
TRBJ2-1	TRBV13	ASSTARGVQF
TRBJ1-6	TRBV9	ASSPGQGYNSPLH
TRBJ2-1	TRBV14	ASSQLTSYNEQF
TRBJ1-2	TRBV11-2	ASSSLSQGAGYGYT
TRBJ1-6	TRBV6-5	ASSKILSGNSPLH
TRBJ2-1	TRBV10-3	AISAGTSGFQF
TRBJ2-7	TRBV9	ASSAGTGGFYEQY
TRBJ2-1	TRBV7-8	ASSLGVWQILTSGNSYNEQF
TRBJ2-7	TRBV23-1	ASSQSLDRSYEQY
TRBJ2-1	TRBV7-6	ASSKGQGLYNEQF
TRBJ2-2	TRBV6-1	ASSLQGAVGELF
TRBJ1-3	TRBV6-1	ASSEGVVSGNTIY
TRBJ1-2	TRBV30	AWRAGAEGYT
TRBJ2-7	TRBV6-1	ASGVPGVYEQY
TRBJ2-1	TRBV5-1	ASSLSARSGTSGGASYNEQF
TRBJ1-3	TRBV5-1	ASSPSGAGNTIY
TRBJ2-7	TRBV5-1	ASSRLADGPYEQY
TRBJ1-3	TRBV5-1	ASSPDNSGNTIY
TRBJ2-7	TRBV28	ASRGTGSPYEQY
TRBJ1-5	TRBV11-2	ASSSNSGTQNQPQH
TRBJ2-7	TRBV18	ASSSTLYEQY
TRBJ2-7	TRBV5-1	ASSRAGYYEQY
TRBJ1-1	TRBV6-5	ASSYLAGLGTEAF
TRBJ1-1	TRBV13	ASSRGAEAF
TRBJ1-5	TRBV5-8	ASSLQGGQPQH
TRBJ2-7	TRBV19	ASTPGRGIFYEQY
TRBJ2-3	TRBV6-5	ASSTGRTDTQY
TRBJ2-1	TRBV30	AWSSSGTGNNEQF
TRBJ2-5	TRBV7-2	ASSLLAGQETQY
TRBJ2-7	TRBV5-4	ASSGGFMGTYEQY
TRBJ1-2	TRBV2	ASSESVLLSGYT
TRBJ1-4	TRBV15	ATSILDSARNEKLF
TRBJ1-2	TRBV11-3	ASSLVRADYGYT
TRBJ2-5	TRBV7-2	TSSLVAGAETQY
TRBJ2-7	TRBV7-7	ASSSNLGVGEQY
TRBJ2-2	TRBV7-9	ASSLYNEEVF
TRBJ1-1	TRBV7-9	ASRPSAGGNKNTEAF
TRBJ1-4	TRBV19	ASSTRTVNEKLF